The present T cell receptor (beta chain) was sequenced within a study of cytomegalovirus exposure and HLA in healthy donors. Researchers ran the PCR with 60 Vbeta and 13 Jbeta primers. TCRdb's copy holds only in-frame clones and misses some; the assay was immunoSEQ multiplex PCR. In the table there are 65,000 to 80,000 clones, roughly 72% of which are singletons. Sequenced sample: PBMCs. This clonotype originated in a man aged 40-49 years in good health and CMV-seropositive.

The CDR3 sequence is CASSRAGGLGNEQFF. In DNA form, the CDR3 reads TGTGCCAGCAGCCGAGCGGGAGGGCTGGGGAATGAGCAGTTCTTC. The J gene is TRBJ2-1, the V gene TRBV11-3; TRBD2 matches 10 bases. CDR1 and CDR2 (germline): SGHNT, YENEEA. This CDR3 comprises 15 residues. J lost 7 bases, V lost 5 bases, and 8 bases had no gene match.